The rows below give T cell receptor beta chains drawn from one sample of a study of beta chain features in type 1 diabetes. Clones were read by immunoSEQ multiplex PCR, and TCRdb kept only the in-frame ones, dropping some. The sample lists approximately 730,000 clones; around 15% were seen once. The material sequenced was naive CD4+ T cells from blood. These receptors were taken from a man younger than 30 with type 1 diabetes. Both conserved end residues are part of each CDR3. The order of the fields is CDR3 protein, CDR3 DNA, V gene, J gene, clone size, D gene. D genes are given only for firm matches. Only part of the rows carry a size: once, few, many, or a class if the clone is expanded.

CDR3: CASSRSDRDSNQPQHF
DNA: TGCGCCAGCAGCCGCTCCGACAGGGATAGCAATCAGCCCCAGCATTTT
V: TRBV4-1
J: TRBJ1-5
size: few
D: TRBD1

CDR3: CASSQDRSGGIPTYNEQFF
DNA: TGCGCCAGCAGCCAAGATCGAAGCGGAGGGATACCTACCTACAATGAGCAGTTCTTC
V: TRBV4-1
J: TRBJ2-1
size: few
D: NA

CDR3: CAWSPQSVAEAFF
DNA: TGTGCCTGGAGCCCCCAATCAGTGGCTGAAGCTTTCTTT
V: TRBV30
J: TRBJ1-1
size: few
D: NA

CDR3: CASSLGTNTEAFF
DNA: TGTGCCAGCAGCTTAGGAACGAACACTGAAGCTTTCTTT
V: TRBV7-6
J: TRBJ1-1
size: NA
D: NA

CDR3: CASSTIAGGPETQYF
DNA: TGTGCCAGCAGCACTATAGCGGGGGGGCCAGAGACCCAGTACTTC
V: TRBV27
J: TRBJ2-5
size: few
D: TRBD2

CDR3: CASSILSLHSNQPQHF
DNA: TGTGCCAGTAGTATCCTTTCCCTTCATAGCAATCAGCCCCAGCATTTT
V: TRBV19
J: TRBJ1-5
size: few
D: NA

CDR3: CASSVTPGDTEAFF
DNA: TGTGCCAGCAGTGTGACGCCGGGAGACACTGAAGCTTTCTTT
V: TRBV2
J: TRBJ1-1
size: few
D: NA

CDR3: CASSQGQGPFVSYEQYF
DNA: TGTGCCAGCAGCCAGGGACAGGGACCCTTTGTCTCCTACGAGCAGTACTTC
V: TRBV7-9
J: TRBJ2-7
size: NA
D: TRBD1

CDR3: CAWSLLGSNQPQHF
DNA: TGTGCCTGGAGTCTTCTCGGATCGAATCAGCCCCAGCATTTT
V: TRBV30
J: TRBJ1-5
size: NA
D: NA

CDR3: CASSPESGHFFYGYTF
DNA: TGTGCCAGCAGCCCGGAATCGGGACACTTTTTCTATGGCTACACCTTC
V: TRBV5-4
J: TRBJ1-2
size: few
D: NA

CDR3: CATSRDLPGSYEPLHF
DNA: TGTGCCACCAGCAGAGATCTCCCCGGGAGTTATGAACCCCTCCACTTT
V: TRBV15
J: TRBJ1-6
size: NA
D: NA

CDR3: CASSYVGGTTYNEQFF
DNA: TGTGCCAGCAGTTACGTAGGGGGCACCACCTACAATGAGCAGTTCTTC
V: TRBV6-5
J: TRBJ2-1
size: few
D: TRBD1

CDR3: CASSDSGQAVRGQYF
DNA: TGCGCCAGCAGCGACTCGGGACAGGCAGTACGAGGGCAGTACTTC
V: TRBV4-1
J: TRBJ2-7
size: few
D: TRBD1

CDR3: CASSLSGRGANVLTF
DNA: TGTGCCAGCAGTTTATCGGGCCGTGGGGCCAACGTCCTGACTTTC
V: TRBV27
J: TRBJ2-6
size: NA
D: NA

CDR3: CSVGAGAGELFF
DNA: TGCAGCGTGGGAGCGGGGGCCGGGGAGCTGTTTTTT
V: TRBV29-1
J: TRBJ2-2
size: few
D: TRBD2

CDR3: CASSLAGGQETQYF
DNA: TGCGCCAGCAGCTTGGCAGGGGGGCAAGAGACCCAGTACTTC
V: TRBV5-1
J: TRBJ2-5
size: NA
D: NA

CDR3: CASRPTTGNYGYTF
DNA: TGTGCCAGCAGACCTACGACAGGGAACTATGGCTACACCTTC
V: TRBV5-6
J: TRBJ1-2
size: NA
D: TRBD1

CDR3: CASSQVERKHYGYTF
DNA: TGCGCCAGCAGCCAAGTTGAACGGAAACACTATGGCTACACCTTC
V: TRBV4-1
J: TRBJ1-2
size: NA
D: NA

CDR3: CASSLEPGRGYTF
DNA: TGTGCCAGCAGTTTAGAACCGGGCCGGGGCTACACCTTC
V: TRBV28
J: TRBJ1-2
size: NA
D: NA

CDR3: CASSFTGGFENTEAFF
DNA: TGCGCCAGCAGCTTCACAGGGGGCTTTGAGAACACTGAAGCTTTCTTT
V: TRBV5-1
J: TRBJ1-1
size: once
D: TRBD1

CDR3: CASSKTSQGNGYTF
DNA: TGTGCCAGCAGCAAAACGAGTCAGGGGAATGGCTACACCTTC
V: TRBV11-1
J: TRBJ1-2
size: NA
D: NA

CDR3: CASSRHLRGVFGQHNEQFF
DNA: TGTGCCAGCAGTCGCCACCTACGGGGAGTTTTCGGACAGCACAATGAGCAGTTCTTC
V: TRBV28
J: TRBJ2-1
size: NA
D: NA

CDR3: CASSSGTSGNEQFF
DNA: TGCGCCAGCAGCTCCGGGACTAGCGGGAATGAGCAGTTCTTC
V: TRBV5-1
J: TRBJ2-1
size: few
D: TRBD2

CDR3: CASSLGFGPGQETQYF
DNA: TGTGCCAGCAGCTTAGGGTTTGGCCCGGGGCAAGAGACCCAGTACTTC
V: TRBV11-2
J: TRBJ2-5
size: few
D: NA

CDR3: CASSARDRGAYGYTF
DNA: TGTGCCAGCAGCGCCCGGGACAGGGGAGCATATGGCTACACCTTC
V: TRBV6-6
J: TRBJ1-2
size: NA
D: TRBD1

CDR3: CASRRGTSGVNEQFF
DNA: TGTGCCAGCAGGAGGGGGACTAGCGGGGTCAATGAGCAGTTCTTC
V: TRBV7-2
J: TRBJ2-1
size: few
D: TRBD2

CDR3: CASDGTNYGYTF
DNA: TGTGCCAGCGATGGGACTAACTATGGCTACACCTTC
V: TRBV6-1
J: TRBJ1-2
size: NA
D: NA

CDR3: CASSPPHRTYEQYF
DNA: TGTGCCAGTAGTCCTCCTCATCGGACCTACGAGCAGTACTTC
V: TRBV19
J: TRBJ2-7
size: NA
D: NA

CDR3: CAWSVLGSSAETQYF
DNA: TGTGCCTGGAGTGTTCTAGGGTCTAGCGCCGAGACCCAGTACTTC
V: TRBV30
J: TRBJ2-5
size: NA
D: NA

CDR3: CASSLTGPSEKLFF
DNA: TGTGCCAGCAGCTTGACAGGGCCTAGTGAAAAACTGTTTTTT
V: TRBV7-2
J: TRBJ1-4
size: NA
D: TRBD1

CDR3: CASRLAGVREKLFF
DNA: TGTGCCAGCAGACTTGCAGGGGTCCGTGAAAAACTGTTTTTT
V: TRBV6-1
J: TRBJ1-4
size: few
D: NA

CDR3: CASSGVSGNTIYF
DNA: TGTGCCAGTAGCGGAGTATCTGGAAACACCATATATTTT
V: TRBV19
J: TRBJ1-3
size: NA
D: NA

CDR3: CASSFPVGTDYGYTF
DNA: TGTGCCAGCAGTTTTCCTGTGGGGACAGACTATGGCTACACCTTC
V: TRBV28
J: TRBJ1-2
size: few
D: TRBD1

CDR3: CASSPGLGQPQHF
DNA: TGTGCCAGCAGCCCCGGACTGGGACAGCCCCAGCATTTT
V: TRBV11-2
J: TRBJ1-5
size: NA
D: NA

CDR3: CASSDHGQIYEQYF
DNA: TGCGCCAGCAGTGATCACGGACAGATCTACGAGCAGTACTTC
V: TRBV10-2
J: TRBJ2-7
size: few
D: NA

CDR3: CASSFLNTEAFF
DNA: TGTGCCAGCAGCTTCCTGAACACTGAAGCTTTCTTT
V: TRBV11-1
J: TRBJ1-1
size: few
D: NA

CDR3: CASSQALLDRGYGYTF
DNA: TGCGCCAGCAGCCAAGCCCTATTGGACAGGGGTTATGGCTACACCTTC
V: TRBV4-1
J: TRBJ1-2
size: NA
D: TRBD1

CDR3: CASIRTGVMVSEAFF
DNA: TGTGCCAGCATCCGGACAGGGGTCATGGTTTCTGAAGCTTTCTTT
V: TRBV28
J: TRBJ1-1
size: NA
D: TRBD1

CDR3: CASSPHGDSGDGYTF
DNA: TGTGCCAGCAGCCCCCACGGGGACTCGGGGGATGGCTACACCTTC
V: TRBV7-8
J: TRBJ1-2
size: few
D: NA

CDR3: CASSRGLSGYTF
DNA: TGTGCCAGCTCCCGGGGTCTGAGTGGCTACACCTTC
V: TRBV6-5
J: TRBJ1-2
size: NA
D: NA

CDR3: CASSSSRTSGGTYNEQFF
DNA: TGTGCCAGCAGCTCCTCTCGGACTAGCGGGGGGACGTACAATGAGCAGTTCTTC
V: TRBV7-8
J: TRBJ2-1
size: NA
D: TRBD2

CDR3: CASSIGRASGANVLTF
DNA: TGTGCCAGTAGTATAGGACGGGCATCTGGGGCCAACGTCCTGACTTTC
V: TRBV19
J: TRBJ2-6
size: few
D: NA

CDR3: CASRRRNSGANVLTF
DNA: TGTGCCAGCAGGCGAAGGAACTCTGGGGCCAACGTCCTGACTTTC
V: TRBV5-8
J: TRBJ2-6
size: NA
D: NA

CDR3: CAISTGDGLQFF
DNA: TGTGCCATCAGTACAGGAGACGGTCTGCAGTTCTTC
V: TRBV10-3
J: TRBJ2-1
size: NA
D: NA

CDR3: CASSIRRNYTEAFF
DNA: TGTGCCAGTAGTATCCGACGGAACTACACTGAAGCTTTCTTT
V: TRBV19
J: TRBJ1-1
size: few
D: NA

CDR3: CASSEGAGTDTQYF
DNA: TGTGCCAGCAGTGAGGGGGCCGGAACAGATACGCAGTATTTT
V: TRBV2
J: TRBJ2-3
size: few
D: NA

CDR3: CASTWGRPGELFF
DNA: TGTGCCAGTACTTGGGGCCGGCCCGGGGAGCTGTTTTTT
V: TRBV25-1
J: TRBJ2-2
size: NA
D: NA

CDR3: CASSWPPGRESTDTQYF
DNA: TGTGCCAGCAGCTGGCCCCCCGGACGGGAGAGCACAGATACGCAGTATTTT
V: TRBV11-1
J: TRBJ2-3
size: NA
D: NA

CDR3: CASSLTSATEQFF
DNA: TGCGCCAGCAGCCTGACCTCCGCCACCGAGCAGTTCTTC
V: TRBV5-1
J: TRBJ2-1
size: few
D: NA

CDR3: CASSDSGQGTDTQYF
DNA: TGTGCCAGCAGTGACTCGGGACAGGGCACAGATACGCAGTATTTT
V: TRBV6-4
J: TRBJ2-3
size: NA
D: TRBD1

CDR3: CASTRQGNGYTF
DNA: TGTGCCAGCACCCGACAGGGGAATGGCTACACCTTC
V: TRBV2
J: TRBJ1-2
size: NA
D: TRBD1

CDR3: CATSIPWGTETQYF
DNA: TGTGCCACCAGCATTCCCTGGGGGACAGAGACCCAGTACTTC
V: TRBV15
J: TRBJ2-5
size: few
D: NA

CDR3: CASSKGTGEQYF
DNA: TGTGCCAGCAGCAAAGGGACAGGGGAGCAGTACTTC
V: TRBV5-6
J: TRBJ2-7
size: NA
D: TRBD1

CDR3: CASSGYSGANVLTF
DNA: TGTGCCAGCAGCGGGTACTCTGGGGCCAACGTCCTGACTTTC
V: TRBV9
J: TRBJ2-6
size: few
D: NA

CDR3: CASSFQAGAYEQYF
DNA: TGTGCCAGCAGTTTTCAGGCAGGGGCCTACGAGCAGTACTTC
V: TRBV28
J: TRBJ2-7
size: few
D: NA

CDR3: CAIRDSGGEQYF
DNA: TGTGCCATCAGAGACTCAGGGGGCGAGCAGTACTTC
V: TRBV10-3
J: TRBJ2-7
size: NA
D: TRBD1

CDR3: CASSLGGREYYNEQFF
DNA: TGTGCCAGCAGCTTAGGAGGTAGGGAGTACTACAATGAGCAGTTCTTC
V: TRBV7-8
J: TRBJ2-1
size: few
D: NA

CDR3: CASSIPHMETQYF
DNA: TGTGCCAGCAGCATTCCCCACATGGAGACCCAGTACTTC
V: TRBV7-9
J: TRBJ2-5
size: NA
D: NA

CDR3: CASSSLGAGGMETQYF
DNA: TGTGCCAGCAGCTCTCTCGGTGCAGGGGGCATGGAGACCCAGTACTTC
V: TRBV5-4
J: TRBJ2-5
size: NA
D: TRBD1